Listed below are T cell receptor beta chains from one sample, sequenced in a study of blood T cell repertoires in COVID-19. Measured with immunoSEQ multiplex PCR; TCRdb has only the in-frame clones, and not every one. This table holds 200,000 or so clones, about 79% found once. The specimen sequenced was PBMCs or T cells enriched from blood (not recorded which). The receptor set was obtained from a woman in her forties with acute COVID-19. The CDR3 runs from the conserved cysteine through the conserved F or W. Each record gives: D gene, clone size, V gene, J gene, CDR3 protein, CDR3 DNA. A D gene is named only where the DNA matches it firmly. Rows may omit the clone size; those that give it use once, few, many or a size class.

TRBD1,few,TRBV29-1,TRBJ1-2,CSVEARGSDGYTF,TGCAGCGTTGAAGCCAGGGGGTCGGATGGCTACACCTTC
TRBD1,-,TRBV29-1,TRBJ1-5,CSVGTGGGNQPQHF,TGCAGCGTTGGCACAGGGGGTGGCAATCAGCCCCAGCATTTT
-,-,TRBV4-2,TRBJ2-6,CASSQDPRVGANVLTF,TGTGCCAGCAGCCAAGATCCGAGGGTCGGGGCCAACGTCCTGACTTTC
-,-,TRBV5-1,TRBJ2-7,CASSPQPEPTYEQYF,TGCGCCAGCAGCCCGCAACCTGAGCCCACCTACGAGCAGTACTTC
TRBD1,-,TRBV11-2,TRBJ2-2,CASSLYSIGSTGRAGELFF,TGTGCCAGCAGCTTATATTCGATAGGGTCGACAGGGCGGGCCGGGGAGCTGTTTTTT
-,-,TRBV7-2,TRBJ2-3,CASSSTITQYF,TGTGCCAGCAGCTCAACTATTACGCAGTATTTT
-,-,TRBV5-5,TRBJ2-7,CASSLSTAVDEQYF,TGTGCCAGCAGCTTGTCGACGGCGGTCGACGAGCAGTACTTC
TRBD1,-,TRBV11-1,TRBJ1-3,CASSSGDRAGNTIYF,TGTGCCAGCAGCTCAGGGGACAGAGCTGGAAACACCATATATTTT
-,-,TRBV19,TRBJ1-2,CASKSGIDGYTF,TGTGCCAGTAAGTCAGGGATCGATGGCTACACCTTC
-,-,TRBV9,TRBJ1-3,CASSVAPGHRNTIYF,TGTGCCAGCAGCGTAGCTCCGGGACACCGAAACACCATATATTTT
-,few,TRBV6-2/TRBV6-3,TRBJ1-4,CASSYGGDAEKLFF,TGTGCCAGCAGTTACGGGGGCGACGCTGAAAAACTGTTTTTT
-,-,TRBV5-1,TRBJ2-7,CASSLGQGVYEQYF,TGCGCCAGCAGCTTGGGGCAGGGCGTTTACGAGCAGTACTTC
-,-,TRBV5-4,TRBJ1-3,CASSPGLYGNTIYF,TGTGCCAGCAGCCCAGGGTTATACGGAAACACCATATATTTT
TRBD1,-,TRBV30,TRBJ2-5,CAWGRTGMKGETQYF,TGTGCCTGGGGTAGGACAGGGATGAAGGGAGAGACCCAGTACTTC
-,-,TRBV5-1,TRBJ2-1,CASSLYQGFHNEQFF,TGCGCCAGCAGCTTGTACCAGGGGTTCCACAATGAGCAGTTCTTC
TRBD1,-,TRBV4-1,TRBJ1-1,CASSQEPTGITEAFF,TGCGCCAGCAGCCAAGAGCCGACAGGGATCACTGAAGCTTTCTTT
TRBD1,-,TRBV11-2,TRBJ2-5,CASSLSTGGMETQYF,TGTGCCAGCAGCTTAAGCACAGGGGGCATGGAGACCCAGTACTTC
TRBD1,-,TRBV5-1,TRBJ1-2,CASSYGDSNYGYTF,TGCGCCAGCAGCTACGGGGACAGTAACTATGGCTACACCTTC
-,-,TRBV2,TRBJ2-7,CASSVGRGSTYEQYF,TGTGCCAGCAGTGTGGGTAGGGGGTCTACCTACGAGCAGTACTTC
TRBD1,once,TRBV6-2/TRBV6-3,TRBJ1-4,CASSYDGTGGEKLFF,TGTGCCAGCAGTTACGATGGGACAGGGGGTGAAAAACTGTTTTTT
TRBD1,few,TRBV30,TRBJ1-2,CAWQTDRTYGYTF,TGTGCCTGGCAAACGGACAGGACCTATGGCTACACCTTC
-,-,TRBV4-2,TRBJ2-3,CASSQGEAAGDTQYF,TGTGCCAGCAGCCAAGGGGAAGCGGCGGGGGATACGCAGTATTTT
-,once,TRBV3-1/TRBV3-2,TRBJ2-3,CASRFLSGATDTQYF,TGTGCCAGCAGGTTCCTGTCAGGTGCCACAGATACGCAGTATTTT
-,-,TRBV27,TRBJ1-1,CASSSHYSGLGTEAFF,TGTGCCAGCAGTTCCCATTATAGCGGGCTGGGAACTGAAGCTTTCTTT